A selection of T cell receptor beta chains follows, all from one sample in a study of OX40 agonist ivuxolimab in advanced cancers. Data came from immunoSEQ multiplex PCR; TCRdb stores just in-frame clones and leaves some out. This sample has over 60,000 clones, with 70% to 90% found just once. The material sequenced was CD4+ or CD8+ T cells sorted from blood, taken in a trial of the OX40 agonist ivuxolimab. The receptors here all came from an adult with an advanced solid tumor such as melanoma, head and neck, liver or kidney cancer. Both conserved end residues are part of each CDR3. D genes are given only for firm matches. Size is omitted from some rows. Given values are once, few, many or a class for expanded clones.

TRBD2,TRBV9,14,TRBJ2-3,NA,TGTGCCAGCAGCCAGACTAGCGGGTCAGATACGCAGTATTTT,CASSQTSGSDTQYF
NA,TRBV2,14,TRBJ1-2,NA,TGTGCCAGCAGTGGGCAGGGCTTTGGGTATGGCTACACCTTC,CASSGQGFGYGYTF
TRBD2,TRBV6-5,12,TRBJ2-7,once,TGTGCCAGCAGTACGGAGCGGGGCACGCGGTACTTC,CASSTERGTRYF
NA,TRBV18,13,TRBJ2-5,NA,TGTGCCAGCTCACCAGGTCAGCAAGAGACCCAGTACTTC,CASSPGQQETQYF
NA,TRBV6-6,14,TRBJ1-3,NA,TGTGCCAGCAGTATACAGGGCTCTGGAAACACCATATATTTT,CASSIQGSGNTIYF
TRBD1,TRBV28,17,TRBJ1-5,NA,TGTGCCAGCAGTTTATTGGGGATCCGACAGGGGAGTCAGCCCCAGCATTTT,CASSLLGIRQGSQPQHF
NA,TRBV4-3,16,TRBJ1-2,NA,TGCGCCAGCAGCCAAGATCCCAATGTAGAGTACTATGGCTACACCTTC,CASSQDPNVEYYGYTF
NA,TRBV7-2,12,TRBJ2-3,once,TGTGCCAGCAGAGCCAGCACAGATACGCAGTATTTT,CASRASTDTQYF
TRBD2,TRBV18,16,TRBJ2-5,NA,TGTGCCAGCTCACTGAGAACGACCCGGGGAGGGGAGACCCAGTACTTC,CASSLRTTRGGETQYF
NA,TRBV27,14,TRBJ2-7,NA,TGTGCCAGCAGTTTTTCGGGGAGAGGCTACGAGCAGTACTTC,CASSFSGRGYEQYF
NA,TRBV28,13,TRBJ1-1,once,TGTGCCACTAAGACAACCTCGAACACTGAAGCTTTCTTT,CATKTTSNTEAFF
NA,TRBV11-3,16,TRBJ2-2,NA,TGTGCCAGCAGCACCCGACAGGGAGGTCGCGCCGGGGAGCTGTTTTTT,CASSTRQGGRAGELFF
NA,TRBV12-1,20,TRBJ2-6,NA,TGTGCCAGCAGCTTTGGGGAAACCGGGACACCGTTCTCTGGGGCCAACGTCCTGACTTTC,CASSFGETGTPFSGANVLTF
NA,TRBV10-3,16,TRBJ1-6,NA,TGTGCCATCAGCTCGGGAGAGGGGGACAACTATTCACCCCTCCACTTT,CAISSGEGDNYSPLHF
NA,TRBV29-1,11,TRBJ1-2,NA,TGCAGCGCTGGACAGAACTATGGCTACACCTTC,CSAGQNYGYTF
NA,TRBV11-1,12,TRBJ2-5,NA,TGTGCCAGCAGCTCAACCGAAGAGACCCAGTACTTC,CASSSTEETQYF
NA,TRBV5-5,14,TRBJ1-1,NA,TGTGCCAGCAGCTCAATCCCAGGGAACACTGAAGCTTTCTTT,CASSSIPGNTEAFF
NA,TRBV7-3,16,TRBJ2-6,NA,TGTGCCAGCAGCTTAGATGGCAGCTCTGGGGCCAACGTCCTGACTTTC,CASSLDGSSGANVLTF
TRBD1,TRBV5-4,14,TRBJ1-2,NA,TGTGCCAGCAGCTTGGAGGACAGGGGCTATGGCTACACCTTC,CASSLEDRGYGYTF
NA,TRBV19,11,TRBJ2-4,few,TGTGCCAGTAGTATCTGGAACATTCAGTACTTC,CASSIWNIQYF
NA,TRBV15,15,TRBJ1-5,NA,TGTGCCACCAGCGGTGGTAAGGGGGTGGGTCAGCCCCAGCATTTT,CATSGGKGVGQPQHF
TRBD1,TRBV7-2,14,TRBJ1-3,NA,TGTGCCAGCAGCCCCGACAGGGGCGGAAACACCATATATTTT,CASSPDRGGNTIYF
NA,TRBV5-1,14,TRBJ2-5,once,TGCGCCAGCGGAACCGGGACACAGAAAGAGACCCAGTACTTC,CASGTGTQKETQYF
TRBD1,TRBV5-1,16,TRBJ2-6,NA,TGCGCCAGCAGCGTACAGGGGGCGCAGGGGGCCAACGTCCTGACTTTC,CASSVQGAQGANVLTF
NA,TRBV7-9,15,TRBJ1-1,NA,TGTGCCAGCAGCTTAGAGGGGGGCTTGAACACTGAAGCTTTCTTT,CASSLEGGLNTEAFF
NA,TRBV19,12,TRBJ1-5,NA,TGTGCCAGTAACCACCTAGATCAGCCCCAGCATTTT,CASNHLDQPQHF
TRBD1,TRBV6-1,15,TRBJ1-5,NA,TGTGCCAGCATTAGCGTGGAGCAGGGGGCCCGGCCCCAGCATTTT,CASISVEQGARPQHF
TRBD1,TRBV11-2,15,TRBJ1-5,once,TGTGCCAGCAGCTTAGGGACAGGAACTCATCAGCCCCAGCATTTT,CASSLGTGTHQPQHF